This record covers a single T cell receptor beta chain. Sequencing used immunoSEQ multiplex PCR; TCRdb keeps in-frame clones, though not all of them. This table has about 150,000 clones, just over 85% appearing once. The data stem from a study of T cell responses to AZD1222 COVID-19 vaccine. V gave up 2 bases and J gave up 2 bases, with 3 bases separating them. The CDR3 totals 12 residues. Per the germline V gene, CDR1 is SGHNT and CDR2 is YYREEE (reference sequence). This clonotype was sampled from an adult who received the AZD1222 COVID-19 vaccine. The sample here was peripheral blood, taken 28 days after the second AZD1222 dose. The rearrangement joins TRBV5-4 to TRBJ2-3; no firm D call. The chain's CDR3 is CASSLNTDTQYF. The CDR3 nucleotides are TGTGCCAGCAGCTTAAACACAGATACGCAGTATTTT.